This TCR beta chain was identified during a study of blood T cell repertoires in COVID-19. The table came from immunoSEQ multiplex PCR; TCRdb's copy has only in-frame clones and leaves some out. Of about 100,000 clones listed, around 88% are singletons. This clone was seen a handful of times. This CDR3 is built from 16 residues. Germline V gene data show CDR1 as MNHEY and CDR2 as SVGEGT. Trimming removed 5 bases at V and 2 bases at J, with 19 bases between. The specimen was peripheral blood. J is TRBJ2-7 and V is TRBV6-2 or TRBV6-3; maybe TRBD2 (7 bases). The clonotype was recovered from a human donor in a cohort sampled during active COVID-19. The DNA of the CDR3 is TGTGCCAGCAGTCGTCGGGGGCTAGCGGATGCCTACGAGCAGTACTTC. Protein sequence: CASSRRGLADAYEQYF.